This T cell receptor beta chain was recovered during a study of T cell responses to AZD1222 COVID-19 vaccine (dated by TCRdb to the early 2020s). Background for the entire study: A total of more than 230 trial participants underwent TCR sequencing, of whom approximately 200 had received two doses of AZD1222 and about 25 had received two doses of the MenACWY control vaccine. Enrollment into the trials was organized by age into subgroups of 18-55, 56-69 and 70-plus years, and those subgroups contained about 160, 30 and 59 TCR-sequenced participants, respectively. Beyond this particular receptor, the publication reports: Because no samples from the day 14 peak response were available, repertoires could be characterized only after the peak T cell response. Conclusions about previously exposed vaccinees were limited because only 6 or 7 AZD1222 recipients were SARS-CoV-2 seropositive at baseline. The vaccine-associated CD4 TCRs covered the entire spike protein, and the dominant responses fell in regions 160-218 and 743-854. Nearly half of unique spike-specific TCRs reportedly recognized epitopes outside regions mutated in the B.1.351 and B.1.1.7 variants. Participants were mostly white British, with more females than males. The authors suggested clonal diversity may have been underestimated. The 56-69-year group was small, and its depth increase did not reach significance, likely because of low power. After two AZD1222 doses, both the breadth and the depth of spike-specific TCRs were significantly higher than at day 0 and than in MenACWY recipients.

The CDR3 regions of human TCRbeta chains were analyzed by immunosequencing. Turning to the authors' computational methods: Repertoire TCRs were matched against a reference library of SARS-CoV-2-specific TCRs generated with the MIRA antigen-specificity platform. Breadth was defined as the fraction of unique TCRs that were SARS-CoV-2-associated. Depth was defined as the fraction of total T cells that were SARS-CoV-2-associated. Each spike-specific TCR was assigned to its reactive spike region and to a CD4 or CD8 class using the MIRA data. Log10-transformed breadth and depth values were compared by one-way ANOVA with Sidak's multiple comparisons tests. The source is immuneACCESS, and TCRdb retained only in-frame sequences with V and J called. Part of the clones is not carried over; for the studies checked, unresolved V genes explain less than half of this, and the remainder is unexplained. The V and J calls and clone size come from that table; D and trimming were worked out from the DNA. Across this sample there are over 70,000 clones, with about 92% seen only once. The ten largest clones add up to roughly 5.3% of the sample.

V lost 0 bases and J lost 3 bases; the stretch between them is 14 bases long. Per the germline V gene, SGHTA is the CDR1 and FQGTGA is the CDR2. CDR3 length: 16 amino acids, cysteine to phenylalanine. Of all the DNA, just the CDR3 is kept, 48 bases in frame from base 1. In light of the paper, this sample's time point label describes: about 28 days (+/-7) after the second vaccine dose. AZD1222 recipients whose second dose came at about 4 weeks and those whose second dose came at about 12 weeks were combined into one group, since spike-specific TCR depth and breadth did not differ between the two schedules. Vaccinee samples came from UK trials COV001 and COV002, including a single-blind randomized controlled phase 2/3 trial of AZD1222 (ChAdOx1 nCoV-19) in healthy adults. Trial participant PBMC samples were collected at day 0 and day 28 after the second dose for TCRbeta chain sequencing. Comment on this clone: No cognate antigen has been identified for it. Qualities for individual bases were not recorded, and no much larger clone is one base off.

The sequences come from peripheral blood, collected 28 days after the second AZD1222 dose. The rearrangement joined TRBV7-3 to TRBJ1-2; the D gene remains uncertain. The receptor was derived from an adult who received the AZD1222 COVID-19 vaccine. The CDR3 loop reads CASSLTSGNRYYGYTF. The nucleotide sequence reads TGTGCCAGCAGCTTAACGAGTGGCAACCGGTACTATGGCTACACCTTC.